Listed below are T cell receptor beta chains from one sample, sequenced in a study of OX40 agonist ivuxolimab in advanced cancers. Assay used: immunoSEQ multiplex PCR; TCRdb lists only in-frame clones, some missing. The sample has tens of thousands of clones; 90% are singletons. The source material was CD4+ or CD8+ T cells sorted from blood, sampled in a trial of the OX40 agonist ivuxolimab. These receptors originate from an adult with an advanced solid tumor such as melanoma, head and neck, liver or kidney cancer. Each CDR3 is given with its conserved first and last residue. D genes are given only for firm matches. Rows may omit the clone size; those that give it use once, few, many or a size class.

size,J,D,V,CDR3,DNA
NA,TRBJ2-7,TRBD2,TRBV4-2,CASSQEAGGHYGEQYF,TGTGCCAGCAGCCAAGAGGCGGGGGGGCATTACGGCGAGCAGTACTTC
NA,TRBJ1-2,NA,TRBV28,CASSYTPNYGYTF,TGTGCCAGCAGTTACACACCTAACTATGGCTACACCTTC
NA,TRBJ2-2,TRBD2,TRBV28,CASSNRDGTSGRGTGELFF,TGTGCCAGCAGCAACCGGGACGGGACTAGCGGGAGAGGCACCGGGGAGCTGTTTTTT
NA,TRBJ1-2,NA,TRBV6-1,CASRDVRIYGYTF,TGTGCCAGCAGGGACGTAAGAATTTATGGCTACACCTTC
NA,TRBJ1-4,TRBD1,TRBV11-1,CASSSDRDNEKLFF,TGTGCCAGCAGCTCCGACAGGGATAATGAAAAACTGTTTTTT
NA,TRBJ2-2,TRBD1,TRBV5-1,CASRIGGGSGELFF,TGCGCCAGCAGAATAGGGGGCGGCTCCGGGGAGCTGTTTTTT
NA,TRBJ1-4,TRBD1,TRBV5-6,CASSHRGGVGKLFF,TGTGCCAGCAGCCACAGGGGGGGCGTGGGAAAACTGTTTTTT
NA,TRBJ2-2,TRBD2,TRBV5-1,CASSLGLAGGTGELFF,TGCGCCAGCAGCTTGGGGCTAGCGGGAGGAACCGGGGAGCTGTTTTTT
NA,TRBJ2-7,TRBD2,TRBV5-1,CASSSIYERDAYEQYF,TGCGCCAGCAGCTCCATTTACGAGCGGGACGCCTACGAGCAGTACTTC
NA,TRBJ2-7,NA,TRBV7-9,CASSRGYEQYF,TGTGCCAGCAGCAGGGGCTACGAGCAGTACTTC
NA,TRBJ1-1,NA,TRBV9,CASSPGMNTEAFF,TGTGCCAGCAGCCCAGGTATGAACACTGAAGCTTTCTTT
once,TRBJ1-4,NA,TRBV5-4,CASSLFQGAATNEKLFF,TGTGCCAGCAGCTTGTTTCAGGGTGCGGCAACTAATGAAAAACTGTTTTTT
NA,TRBJ2-3,NA,TRBV29-1,CSVASSLVDTQYF,TGCAGCGTTGCATCATCCCTCGTGGATACGCAGTATTTT
NA,TRBJ2-7,NA,TRBV2,CASRDSSYEQYF,TGTGCCAGCAGGGACAGCTCCTACGAGCAGTACTTC
once,TRBJ1-1,TRBD1,TRBV9,CASSASGGPNTEAFF,TGTGCCAGCAGCGCGTCAGGGGGCCCGAACACTGAAGCTTTCTTT
NA,TRBJ1-2,TRBD1,TRBV28,CASRPGQGGLSYTF,TGTGCCAGCAGACCAGGACAGGGCGGTTTGAGCTACACCTTC
NA,TRBJ2-1,TRBD2,TRBV11-2,CASSLMFGTSDNEQFF,TGTGCCAGCAGCTTAATGTTCGGGACTAGCGACAATGAGCAGTTCTTC
NA,TRBJ2-7,TRBD1,TRBV6-5,CASSPRDRTSYEQYF,TGTGCCAGCAGCCCGCGGGACAGGACCTCCTACGAGCAGTACTTC
few,TRBJ1-5,TRBD1,TRBV6-1,CASSEAGGQAQPQHF,TGTGCCAGCAGTGAAGCAGGGGGCCAGGCTCAGCCCCAGCATTTT
NA,TRBJ2-7,NA,TRBV5-1,CASSLGPANEQYF,TGCGCCAGCAGCTTGGGCCCCGCCAACGAGCAGTACTTC
NA,TRBJ1-5,NA,TRBV6-5,CASSPLNNQPQHF,TGTGCCAGCAGTCCTCTGAACAATCAGCCCCAGCATTTT
NA,TRBJ1-2,NA,TRBV7-7,CASSLKGRLEHGYTF,TGTGCTAGCAGCTTAAAGGGAAGGCTAGAACATGGCTACACCTTC
NA,TRBJ2-6,NA,TRBV19,CASSIVRTSGANVLTF,TGTGCCAGTAGTATAGTGAGGACCTCGGGGGCCAACGTCCTGACTTTC
NA,TRBJ2-1,NA,TRBV11-2,CASSSSGGDNEQFF,TGTGCCAGCAGCTCATCTGGCGGAGACAATGAGCAGTTCTTC
few,TRBJ2-5,NA,TRBV28,CASSQGSEETQYF,TGTGCCAGCAGCCAGGGGTCGGAGGAGACCCAGTACTTC
NA,TRBJ2-4,TRBD2,TRBV28,CASSLPPLAGGLSDIQYF,TGTGCCAGCAGTTTACCGCCGCTAGCGGGAGGGCTCTCAGACATTCAGTACTTC
NA,TRBJ2-5,NA,TRBV18,CASSPPSHGWETQYF,TGTGCCAGCTCACCACCCTCTCACGGGTGGGAGACCCAGTACTTC
NA,TRBJ2-1,NA,TRBV28,CASSSPGLTGYNEQFF,TGTGCCAGCAGTTCCCCGGGACTTACCGGTTACAATGAGCAGTTCTTC
NA,TRBJ2-2,TRBD2,TRBV4-2,CASSRGLAGGPNGELFF,TGTGCCAGCAGCCGAGGACTAGCGGGAGGGCCGAACGGGGAGCTGTTTTTT
NA,TRBJ2-3,TRBD2,TRBV11-2,CASSLGGASGDTQYF,TGTGCCAGCAGCTTAGGGGGGGCTAGCGGGGATACGCAGTATTTT
NA,TRBJ2-5,NA,TRBV9,CASSRQQGSLETQYF,TGTGCCAGCAGCAGACAACAGGGTTCCCTAGAGACCCAGTACTTC
NA,TRBJ1-2,NA,TRBV25-1,CASSEMVAGNYGYTF,TGTGCCAGCAGTGAAATGGTGGCAGGGAACTATGGCTACACCTTC
NA,TRBJ2-3,TRBD2,TRBV27,CASRRWREEDTQYF,TGTGCCAGCAGGAGATGGCGGGAGGAGGATACGCAGTATTTT
NA,TRBJ2-7,NA,TRBV6-5,CASSLLGTGSYEQYF,TGTGCCAGCAGCCTACTAGGCACGGGCTCCTACGAGCAGTACTTC
NA,TRBJ2-4,NA,TRBV6-1,CASSGQIAKNIQYF,TGTGCCAGCAGTGGCCAGATAGCCAAAAACATTCAGTACTTC
NA,TRBJ1-2,NA,TRBV9,CASSVDFYGYTF,TGTGCCAGCAGCGTAGACTTCTATGGCTACACCTTC
once,TRBJ1-1,NA,TRBV4-1,CASSHLGQNTEAFF,TGCGCCAGCAGCCACCTCGGACAGAACACTGAAGCTTTCTTT
once,TRBJ2-1,TRBD1,TRBV11-3,CASSSGQGSYNEQFF,TGTGCCAGCAGCTCGGGACAGGGGTCCTACAATGAGCAGTTCTTC
once,TRBJ2-4,NA,TRBV6-5,CASQGEVFIQYF,TGTGCCAGCCAGGGAGAGGTTTTCATTCAGTACTTC
NA,TRBJ2-3,NA,TRBV7-3,CASSRGGPTDTQYF,TGTGCCAGCAGCAGGGGGGGGCCCACAGATACGCAGTATTTT
NA,TRBJ1-1,TRBD1,TRBV9,CASSVRDRNTEAFF,TGTGCCAGCAGCGTAAGGGACAGGAACACTGAAGCTTTCTTT
NA,TRBJ2-1,NA,TRBV7-3,CASSKEASSYNEQFF,TGTGCCAGCAGCAAGGAGGCTAGCTCCTACAATGAGCAGTTCTTC
NA,TRBJ2-7,NA,TRBV9,CASSLWVEGEQYF,TGTGCCAGCAGCCTCTGGGTAGAGGGCGAGCAGTACTTC
once,TRBJ1-4,TRBD1,TRBV29-1,CSVEAGQGGDEKLFF,TGCAGCGTTGAAGCAGGACAGGGAGGGGATGAAAAACTGTTTTTT
NA,TRBJ2-5,NA,TRBV7-2,CASSPGWETQYF,TGTGCCAGCAGCCCCGGGTGGGAGACCCAGTACTTC
NA,TRBJ2-1,NA,TRBV27,CASSKPTSRGYEQFF,TGTGCCAGCAGTAAACCGACTAGCAGGGGATATGAGCAGTTCTTC
NA,TRBJ2-7,NA,TRBV7-2,CASSLEGVGGGSYEQYF,TGTGCCAGCAGCTTAGAGGGGGTAGGAGGGGGCTCCTACGAGCAGTACTTC